The next 8 T cell receptor beta chains were all read from a single sample in a study of radiation and T cells in renal cell carcinoma. Time point reported: baseline pretreatment blood. As to treatment: 15 Gy SBRT to primary tumor, nephrectomy 4 weeks later. Assay: immunoSEQ multiplex PCR; the TCRdb copy retains only in-frame clones and omits some. The sample has 55,000 to 65,000 clones, approximately 80% seen once. The material sequenced was blood, taken from a patient whose treatment included radiotherapy and nephrectomy. These receptors were collected from a man in his fifties or sixties with renal cell carcinoma.

V and J are TRBV5-1 and TRBJ2-7; 7 positions agree with TRBD2. The V gene's germline CDR1 is SGHRS and CDR2 YFSETQ. Germline trimming cut 0 bases from V and 4 bases from J; bases unmatched to any gene: 1. This CDR3 has 13 amino acids. The CDR3 sequence: CASSLAAGYEQYV. Written as DNA, the CDR3 is TGCGCCAGCAGCTTGGCAGCGGGGTACGAGCAGTACGTC.

The gene calls are TRBV21-1 and TRBJ2-1; the table gives TRBD2 as D, unverified against the DNA. TRBV21-1 is a pseudogene segment. This CDR3 has 17 amino acids. In nucleotides, the CDR3 is TGTGCCAGCAGCGGGAGGGGCGGACTACCAACTTACAATGAGCAGTTCTTC. As protein: CASSGRGGLPTYNEQFF.

The chain carries TRBV4-2 and TRBJ1-1, with 7 bases that match TRBD1. The germline V gene encodes CDR1 LGHNA and CDR2 YNFKEQ. This CDR3 contains 16 residues. Trimming removed 2 bases from V and 0 bases from J; junction bases left unmatched: 6. The CDR3 region is CASSQPKGGLNTEAFF. CDR3 nucleotides: TGTGCCAGCAGCCAACCCAAAGGGGGCCTGAACACTGAAGCTTTCTTT.

This clone is labeled medium-sized (0.01 to 0.1%). Other DNA sequences in the same sample also yield this CDR3. J is TRBJ2-5 and V is TRBV7-8; the D gene is possibly TRBD1 (5 bases). Germline V gives CDR1 SGHVS, CDR2 FQNEAQ. The V gene lost 3 bases and the J gene lost 5 bases, with 10 bases spanning the gap. The CDR3 contains 13 residues. CDR3 bases: TGTGCCAGCAGCTTGGGGCAGGGTGAGACCCAGTACTTC. Translating gives CASSLGQGETQYF.

The gene calls are TRBV5-1 and TRBJ2-2, with 11 bases fitting TRBD2. Looked up from germline, CDR1 is SGHRS and CDR2 is YFSETQ. V lost 1 base to trimming and J lost 6 bases; unmatched junction nucleotides: 5. This CDR3 spans 16 amino acids. The CDR3 nucleotides are TGCGCCAGCAGCTTGCTAGGGACTAGCGGAGCCGGGGAGCTGTTTTTT. This translates into CASSLLGTSGAGELFF.

V and J are TRBV7-2 and TRBJ2-3; D gene unclear. The CDR3 covers 12 residues. Germline CDR1 is SGHTA and CDR2 is FQGNSA. V dropped 7 bases and J dropped 3 bases, with 8 bases sitting between them. The CDR3 sequence: CASTLLTDTQYF. DNA for the CDR3: TGTGCCAGCACACTCCTAACAGATACGCAGTATTTT.

Concerning this clone itself: Compared with germline, one end of the junction differs, possibly owing to a read error. The chain has TRBV27 and TRBJ2-1; 8 positions agree with TRBD2. Germline V gene data show CDR1 as MNHEY and CDR2 as SMNVEV (reference sequence). This CDR3 has 15 amino acids. CDR3 nucleotide sequence: TGTGCCGGCAGTTCTTACGGGGGGGCCCACAATGAGCAGTTCTTC. This gives the protein CAGSSYGGAHNEQFF.

V is TRBV5-6 and J is TRBJ1-5, with 7 bases matching TRBD1. The trim removed 1 base at V and 1 base at J, leaving 14 bases unmatched. Germline assignment: CDR1 SGHDT and CDR2 YYEEEE. The CDR3 has 19 residues. The CDR3 region has the DNA TGTGCCAGCAGCTTGTTCTCTCAGGGGGTAGTGGGGAGCAATCAGCCCCAGCATTTT. Translated: CASSLFSQGVVGSNQPQHF.